This T cell receptor beta chain stems from a study of glioma-infiltrating T cells after dendritic cell vaccination. Across the study: Treatment, given 2003 to 2012, was autologous tumor lysate-pulsed dendritic cell vaccination.

Libraries were prepared by immunoSEQ multiplex PCR; TCRdb keeps only in-frame clonotypes and omits some of them. The sample lists about 50,000 clones; approximately 85% were seen once. The source was blood, collected before dendritic cell vaccination. The TCR was taken from a human donor with glioblastoma.

The CDR3 DNA follows: TGCGCCAGCAGCCAAGGGACAGGGATTACTAACTATGGCTACACCTTC. Protein: CASSQGTGITNYGYTF. The chain carries TRBV4-3 and TRBJ1-2; TRBD1 matches 8 bases. This CDR3 has 16 residues. CDR1 is LGHNA, CDR2 YSLEER, per germline. With 1 base clipped from V and 0 bases from J, the junction kept 4 bases outside the gene matches.